Below are 7 T cell receptor beta chains sequenced from a single sample in a study of T-cell reconstitution after alpha-beta-depleted transplantation in children. General observations from the study: The main origin of T-cell counts and diversity one year after transplant was newly produced T cells.

These receptors' targets are unknown. As it was prepared, the TCRbeta library received unique molecular identifiers. Using its own MiXCR run on the PCR reads, TCRdb lists one record per CDR3 protein. Here the sample spans about 290,000 distinct CDR3 sequences, 6% to 10% being singletons. Sequencing was performed on peripheral blood, taken 360 days after TCRalphabeta/CD19-depleted stem cell transplant. The receptors come from a female patient under 10 years old who had a stem cell transplant for Fanconi anemia, so the T cells may come from the graft donor.

The sample holds many counts of this clonotype. The chain combines TRBV5-1 with TRBJ2-3; 13 bases align to TRBD2. CDR3 size: 15 residues. Germline CDR1 and CDR2: SGHRS and YFSETQ. The junction had 10 bases not matched to a gene; V was cut back by 9 bases and J by 6 bases. The CDR3 sequence is CATIRTSGSGDTQYF. CDR3 DNA sequence: TGCGCCACCATTAGGACTAGCGGGAGTGGGGATACGCAGTATTTT.

This clonotype was seen repeatedly, ten times or more. This rearrangement joins TRBV2 to TRBJ2-7; D possibly corresponds to TRBD1 (5 bases). Trimming stripped 5 bases from V and 3 bases from J, with 8 bases between. This CDR3 comprises 12 residues. Germline loops: CDR1 SNHLY, CDR2 FYNNEI. CDR3 bases: TGTGCCAGCAGTTCTGACAGCTACGAGCAGTACGTC. Amino acid sequence: CASSSDSYEQYV.

This clonotype was picked up many times. The chain employs TRBV2 and TRBJ1-1; TRBD1 agrees at 7 bases. Germline values: CDR1 SNHLY, CDR2 FYNNEI. The J segment lost 7 bases and the V segment lost 9 bases, leaving 2 bases of the junction unmatched. The CDR3 runs 10 residues. This CDR3 reads CASGQVEAFF. CDR3 DNA sequence: TGTGCCAGTGGACAGGTTGAAGCTTTCTTT.

This clonotype was recorded at least ten times. The rearrangement joins TRBV5-1 to TRBJ2-5; 13 bases agree with TRBD2. V was pared by 0 bases and J by 4 bases, with 0 bases of the junction left unmatched. This CDR3 contains 15 residues. CDR1 and CDR2 from the germline V gene are SGHRS and YFSETQ. The CDR3 DNA reads as TGCGCCAGCAGCTTGGGGACTAGCGGGGGAGAGACCCAGTACTTC. This translates into CASSLGTSGGETQYF.

This clonotype was seen more than once but under ten times. The chain recombines TRBV4-2 with TRBJ2-1, with 8 positions matching TRBD2. From germline, CDR1 is LGHNA and CDR2 YNFKEQ. The CDR3 contains 17 residues. V trimming: 0 bases; J trimming: 8 bases; junction bases outside the gene matches: 12. In DNA form, the CDR3 reads TGTGCCAGCAGCCAAGAACGGGCGGGGGGTGGTTGGGATGAGCAGTTCTTC. Encoded protein: CASSQERAGGGWDEQFF.

This clonotype occurred many times. The chain uses TRBV28 and TRBJ1-3; D may be TRBD1 (5 bases). Germline loops: CDR1 MDHEN, CDR2 SYDVKM. V was pared by 1 base and J by 4 bases, with 17 bases between. CDR3 length: 17 residues. This CDR3 is CASSLSLSEGLGNTIYF. CDR3 in DNA: TGTGCCAGCAGTTTATCTTTATCTGAGGGGTTAGGAAACACCATATATTTT.

This clonotype was picked up many times. This chain uses TRBV5-1 with TRBJ2-3; possibly TRBD1 or TRBD2 for D (5 bases each). This CDR3 spans 15 amino acids. Trimming took off 1 base at V and 3 bases at J, with 12 bases between the two ends. Germline CDR1 reads SGHRS; CDR2 reads YFSETQ. The CDR3 loop is CASSLSGPQTDTQYF. As DNA, the CDR3 is TGCGCCAGCAGCTTGTCGGGACCGCAAACAGATACGCAGTATTTT.